These 18 T cell receptor beta chains share one sample of origin, sequenced in a study of blood T cell repertoires in COVID-19. Data came from immunoSEQ multiplex PCR; TCRdb stores just in-frame clones and leaves some out. The table includes about 170,000 clones, roughly 84% detected once. Sequencing was done on a sample of peripheral blood. The source is a woman older than 75 with active or convalescent COVID-19.

The chain recombines TRBV7-9 with TRBJ2-2; no reliable D call. This CDR3 comprises 13 residues. Trimming left V 2 bases short and J 5 bases short, with 6 bases between. Germline values: CDR1 SEHNR, CDR2 FQNEAQ (reference sequence). The CDR3 region is CASSLRRTGELFF. The CDR3 DNA reads TGTGCCAGCAGCTTACGCAGGACCGGGGAGCTGTTTTTT.

The chain is built from TRBV5-1 and TRBJ1-1, with TRBD1 identical over 8 bases. V gave up 7 bases and J gave up 4 bases; unmatched junction bases: 9. Germline V gene lookup returns CDR1 SGHRS and CDR2 YFSETQ. This CDR3 has 14 amino acids. The CDR3 bases are TGCGCCAGCGCCCTCACGGACAGGGCCACTGAAGCTTTCTTT. Its protein product is CASALTDRATEAFF.

The V and J genes are TRBV6-5 and TRBJ2-1, with D tentatively TRBD2 (5 bases). V lost 0 bases and J lost 9, with 12 bases in between. The CDR3 is 14 residues long. Germline CDR1 and CDR2: MNHEY and SVGAGI. The CDR3 nucleotides read TGTGCCAGCAGTTACTCTCCGGGAAACGGTGAGCAGTTCTTC. Translation: CASSYSPGNGEQFF.

This clone was picked up one time. This chain connects TRBV15 to TRBJ1-5; possibly TRBD1 for D (6 bases). Germline CDR1 reads LNHNV; CDR2 reads YYDKDF (reference sequence). With 1 base removed from V and 8 bases from J, the gap between germline ends came to 9 bases. The CDR3 spans 13 residues. CDR3 amino acids: CATSRARGEPQHF. CDR3 in DNA: TGTGCCACCAGCAGAGCCAGGGGTGAGCCCCAGCATTTT.

The chain carries TRBV11-2 and TRBJ1-4; no definite D call. Germline CDR1 SGHAT, CDR2 FQNNGV. V was cut by 4 bases and J by 0 bases, with 6 bases left in between. The CDR3 is 14 amino acids. CDR3 bases: TGTGCCAGCAGCTCACAAGCAACTAATGAAAAACTGTTTTTT. This gives the protein CASSSQATNEKLFF. Together with reference TRBV11-2 and TRBJ1-4, the CDR3 gives the full variable domain: EAGVAQSPRYKIIEKRQSVAFWCNPISGHATLYWYQQILGQGPKLLIQFQNNGVVDDSQLPKDRFSAERLKGVDSTLKIQPAKLEDSAVYLCASSSQATNEKLFFGSGTQLSVL.

The V call is TRBV28, the J call TRBJ2-1; unclear D gene. The CDR3 has 13 amino acids. Germline values: CDR1 MDHEN, CDR2 SYDVKM. Trimming stripped 3 bases from V and 8 bases from J, with 11 bases between. The CDR3 DNA reads as TGTGCCAGCAGTTTCCCCGTAGCCTATGAGCAGTTCTTC. Protein product: CASSFPVAYEQFF. Combining the CDR3 with reference TRBV28 and TRBJ2-1 gives the whole variable domain DVKVTQSSRYLVKRTGEKVFLECVQDMDHENMFWYRQDPGLGLRLIYFSYDVKMKEKGDIPEGYSVSREKKERFSLILESASTNQTSMYLCASSFPVAYEQFFGPGTRLTVL.

This chain links TRBV5-6 with TRBJ2-7, with a possible D match to TRBD2 (5 bases). CDR1 is SGHDT, CDR2 YYEEEE, per germline. The CDR3 consists of 13 residues. Trimming removed 0 bases from V and 7 bases from J, with 11 bases in between. The CDR3 DNA reads as TGTGCCAGCAGCTTGGGAGTAGCGAGGGAGCAGTACTTC. It is translated as CASSLGVAREQYF.

V gene TRBV25-1 combines with J gene TRBJ1-2, with unresolved D. The CDR3 consists of 13 residues. CDR1 is MGHDK and CDR2 is SYGVNS in the germline V gene. The germline V and J ends were trimmed by 6 bases and 1 base, with 9 bases remaining between them. This CDR3 reads CASRNEINYGYTF. For the CDR3, the DNA is TGTGCCAGCAGAAACGAGATTAACTATGGCTACACCTTC.

The rearrangement uses TRBV30 and TRBJ1-5; maybe TRBD1 (5 bases). V was cut by 5 bases and J by 7 bases, with 15 bases left in between. The CDR3 has 13 amino acids. Germline assignment: CDR1 GTSNPN and CDR2 SVGIG (reference sequence). As DNA, the CDR3 is TGTGCCTGGGGGTCCGGGGGGGGACAGCCCCAGCATTTT. Its translation is CAWGSGGGQPQHF.

The chain recombines TRBV6-5 with TRBJ1-2, with D possibly TRBD1 on 5 matching bases. Germline loops: CDR1 MNHEY, CDR2 SVGAGI. This CDR3 comprises 13 residues. With 8 bases removed from V and 2 bases from J, the gap between germline ends came to 12 bases. CDR3 in amino acids: CASLTVNNYGYTF. CDR3 bases: TGTGCCAGCCTGACAGTAAACAACTATGGCTACACCTTC.

V and J are TRBV3-1 (or the pseudogene TRBV3-2) and TRBJ2-1; 7 nucleotides match TRBD2. From germline, CDR1 is LGHDT and CDR2 YNNKEL (reference sequence). Trimming removed 4 bases from V and 9 bases from J; junction bases left unmatched: 15. This CDR3 has 16 amino acids. In nucleotides, the CDR3 is TGTGCCAGCAGCCCACGCGGGACTATAGGCATTGGTGAGCAGTTCTTC. The encoded protein is CASSPRGTIGIGEQFF.

The chain combines TRBV9 with TRBJ2-1; 13 bases map to TRBD2. Germline V gene sequence: CDR1 SGDLS, CDR2 YYNGEE. This CDR3 has 18 residues. Germline trimming cut 2 bases from V and 1 base from J; bases unmatched to any gene: 6. CDR3 protein: CASSVGTSGTPSYNEQFF. The DNA for the CDR3 is TGTGCCAGCAGCGTCGGGACTAGCGGGACCCCTTCCTACAATGAGCAGTTCTTC.

This chain joins TRBV5-4 and TRBJ1-2, with a possible D match to TRBD1 (5 bases). V was cut by 4 bases and J by 5 bases, with 12 bases left in between. Germline CDR1 and CDR2: SGHNT and YYREEE (reference sequence). The CDR3 covers 13 residues. CDR3 DNA sequence: TGTGCCAGCAGCACCAGGGTACGGTATGGCTACACCTTC. This sequence encodes CASSTRVRYGYTF.

DNA for the CDR3: TGTGCCAGCAGCTTAGCTGGACTAGCGGGCGTGGGGAACACCGGGGAGCTGTTTTTT. Protein sequence: CASSLAGLAGVGNTGELFF. The chain carries TRBV7-8 and TRBJ2-2, with 11 nucleotides matching TRBD2. This CDR3 spans 19 amino acids. V shed 0 bases, J shed 1 base, and the junction held 7 bases outside the gene matches. Per germline, CDR1 SGHVS and CDR2 FQNEAQ.

This chain links TRBV28 with TRBJ2-7, with D perhaps TRBD1 (6 bases). V lost 8 bases to trimming and J lost 4 bases, with 15 bases between them. In germline, CDR1 is MDHEN, CDR2 SYDVKM. The CDR3 loop spans 13 amino acids. The CDR3 nucleotides read TGTGCCAGCGGCAGGGGCTTCCCTTACGAGCAGTACTTC. It codes for CASGRGFPYEQYF.

Only one count was recorded for this clone. The V call is TRBV27, the J call TRBJ2-1; weak D call: TRBD2 (7 bases). The CDR3 extends over 16 amino acids. V was cut by 8 bases and J by 6 bases, with 23 bases left in between. The germline CDR1 and CDR2 sequences are MNHEY and SMNVEV (reference sequence). The CDR3 sequence: CASSYLGAGVGNEQFF. The DNA for the CDR3 is TGTGCCAGCTCCTACCTGGGGGCGGGAGTAGGCAATGAGCAGTTCTTC.

The rearrangement joins TRBV10-3 to TRBJ1-1; the D gene is possibly TRBD1 (6 bases). V dropped 6 bases and J dropped 0 bases, with 14 bases sitting between them. The CDR3 sequence is 15 residues long. The germline CDR1 and CDR2 sequences are ENHRY and SYGVKD. The CDR3 sequence is CAISLQGVMNTEAFF. The CDR3 DNA follows: TGTGCCATCAGCTTACAGGGTGTGATGAACACTGAAGCTTTCTTT.

The chain recombines TRBV7-2 with TRBJ1-5, with D possibly being TRBD1 (6 bases). CDR3 length: 14 amino acids. Germline-derived CDR1 and CDR2 are SGHTA and FQGNSA. The V end was cut by 8 bases, the J end by 7 bases, with 18 bases between. CDR3: CASEAGGRGQPQHF. The CDR3 nucleotides read TGTGCCAGCGAAGCTGGGGGCAGGGGACAGCCCCAGCATTTT.